The 31 T cell receptor beta chains listed next were all sequenced from one sample in a study of technical replicates of blood from several donors. Some clones are missing from TCRdb's copy, which holds only in-frame ones; the method was immunoSEQ multiplex PCR. The sample yields 40,000 to 60,000 clones, around nine tenths seen once. The specimen sequenced was PBMCs. The source of these receptors is a human donor in good health. Some clones in this sample may be carry-over from other donors' samples.

The table lists this clone with a few counts. The chain carries TRBV5-1 and TRBJ1-4; tentative D call: TRBD1 (6 bases). The V gene's germline CDR1 is SGHRS and CDR2 YFSETQ. V lost 2 bases to trimming and J lost 7 bases, with 15 bases between them. The CDR3 sequence is 15 residues long. The chain's CDR3 is CASSLVWGLGEKLFF. Written as DNA, the CDR3 is TGCGCCAGCAGCTTAGTTTGGGGGCTGGGTGAAAAACTGTTTTTT.

The chain recombines TRBV10-3 with TRBJ2-2, with D unresolved. This CDR3 is 14 amino acids long. Germline V gives CDR1 ENHRY, CDR2 SYGVKD. The V gene lost 0 bases and the J gene lost 6 bases, with 8 bases spanning the gap. The CDR3 bases are TGTGCCATCAGTGAGTCGATTGGAGCCGGGGAGCTGTTTTTT. Protein sequence: CAISESIGAGELFF.

This clone was seen a handful of times. The chain carries TRBV6-1 and TRBJ2-3; 10 bases agree with TRBD2. With 6 bases clipped from V and 1 base from J, the junction kept 4 bases outside the gene matches. There are 15 residues in the CDR3. The V gene's germline CDR1 is MNHNS and CDR2 SASEGT. CDR3: CASRAGTSGTDTQYF. For the CDR3, the DNA is TGTGCCAGCAGAGCCGGGACTAGCGGCACAGATACGCAGTATTTT.

This sequence joins TRBV7-8 and TRBJ2-1, with unresolved D. The CDR3 runs to 15 residues. Germline V gene sequence: CDR1 SGHVS, CDR2 FQNEAQ. The V and J ends lost 4 bases and 2 bases respectively, with 12 bases between them. DNA for the CDR3: TGTGCCAGCAGCTCCCCCCGTAACACCTACAATGAGCAGTTCTTC. Translated, it gives CASSSPRNTYNEQFF.

This chain connects TRBV18 to TRBJ2-7; 14 nucleotides agree with TRBD2. J lost 6 bases, V lost 2 bases, and 6 bases had no gene match. The CDR3 extends over 16 amino acids. CDR1 is KGHSH and CDR2 is LQKENI in the germline V gene. The CDR3 coding sequence is TGTGCCAGCTCACCAGGGACTAGCGGGAGCATGAGCGAGCAGTACTTC. Amino acids: CASSPGTSGSMSEQYF.

V is TRBV4-1 and J is TRBJ2-7; TRBD1 aligns across 10 bases. After removal of 3 bases from V and 5 bases from J, the junction contained 7 bases not matched to a gene. CDR1 is MGHRA and CDR2 is YSYEKL in the germline V gene. The CDR3 is 15 residues long. CDR3 residues: CASSQPDRGSHEQYF. Written as DNA, the CDR3 is TGCGCCAGCAGCCAGCCGGACAGGGGGTCGCACGAGCAGTACTTC.

V gene TRBV27 combines with J gene TRBJ2-6; possibly TRBD1 for D (5 bases). V was cut by 0 bases and J by 1 base, with 10 bases left in between. The V gene's germline CDR1 is MNHEY and CDR2 SMNVEV (reference sequence). This CDR3 is 17 amino acids long. CDR3 sequence reads: CASSLSVWTSGANVLTF. The CDR3 bases are TGTGCCAGCAGTTTATCGGTATGGACATCTGGGGCCAACGTCCTGACTTTC.

The chain combines TRBV5-6 with TRBJ1-2; tentatively, D is TRBD1 (6 bases). V lost 4 bases and J 4 bases, leaving 23 bases between the germline ends. Germline V lookup: CDR1 SGHDT, CDR2 YYEEEE. The length of the CDR3 is 17 residues. CDR3 nucleotides: TGTGCCAGCAGCCCTAATCCGACAGGCTCGTTTAGCTATGGCTACACCTTC. Translated, it gives CASSPNPTGSFSYGYTF.

The rearrangement joins TRBV7-3 to TRBJ2-1; D uncertain. Trimming removed 4 bases from V and 8 bases from J, with 15 bases in between. Germline loops: CDR1 SGHTA, CDR2 FQGTGA. This CDR3 spans 14 amino acids. The CDR3 sequence is CASSSSVVPHEQFF. In DNA form, the CDR3 reads TGTGCCAGCAGCTCCAGCGTGGTTCCCCATGAGCAGTTCTTC.

The chain has TRBV27 and TRBJ2-7, with D perhaps TRBD1 (6 bases). The V end lost 3 bases, the J end lost 0 bases, and 9 bases lay between the germline ends. The length of the CDR3 is 14 residues. Germline assignment: CDR1 MNHEY and CDR2 SMNVEV (reference sequence). Written as DNA, the CDR3 is TGTGCCAGCAGTTTGAACAGGGACTCCTACGAGCAGTACTTC. Encoded protein: CASSLNRDSYEQYF.

The chain recombines TRBV7-9 with TRBJ2-3, with D maybe TRBD1 (5 bases). The CDR3 runs to 13 residues. Trimming cost V 5 bases and J 1 base, with 7 bases left between them. Germline values: CDR1 SEHNR, CDR2 FQNEAQ (reference sequence). The CDR3 sequence: CASSTGGTDTQYF. The DNA of the CDR3 is TGTGCCAGCAGCACAGGCGGCACAGATACGCAGTATTTT.

The genes are TRBV5-4 and TRBJ2-6, with 8 positions matching TRBD1. Trimming took 3 bases from V and 0 from J; bases not matched to a gene: 5. The CDR3 has 17 amino acids. In germline, CDR1 is SGHNT, CDR2 YYREEE (reference sequence). The CDR3 is CASSSRDRSSGANVLTF. CDR3 coding DNA: TGTGCCAGCAGCTCCCGGGACAGGTCCTCTGGGGCCAACGTCCTGACTTTC.

This sequence joins TRBV4-1 and TRBJ1-2; TRBD1 matches 7 bases. The CDR3 consists of 17 residues. CDR1 is MGHRA, CDR2 YSYEKL, per germline. V lost 2 bases and J lost 7; bases outside the gene matches: 16. For the CDR3, the DNA is TGCGCCAGCAGCCAACAGATACTGGGGACAGAGGCACCTGGCTACACCTTC. Encoded protein: CASSQQILGTEAPGYTF.

In this sample, this clone turned up once. The chain couples TRBV21-1 to TRBJ1-5. TRBV21-1 is a recognized pseudogene. The CDR3 has 19 amino acids. CDR3 in amino acids: CASSNWRESCEDSNQPQHF. In DNA form, the CDR3 reads TGTGCCAGCAGCAATTGGAGGGAATCGTGTGAGGATAGCAATCAGCCCCAGCATTTT.

This chain links TRBV4-2 with TRBJ1-4, with no clear D. Germline CDR1 LGHNA, CDR2 YNFKEQ. Between the trimmed V and J ends, which lost 0 bases and 8 bases, there was a span of 13 bases. This CDR3 spans 15 amino acids. CDR3 in DNA: TGTGCCAGCAGCCAAGAACAGCCACTTGGGGAAAAACTGTTTTTT. It encodes CASSQEQPLGEKLFF.

The V call is TRBV7-2, the J call TRBJ1-2, with TRBD1 matching 7 bases. This CDR3 region has 15 residues. Per the germline V gene, CDR1 is SGHTA and CDR2 is FQGNSA. Trimming removed 5 bases from V and 4 bases from J; junction bases left unmatched: 10. The CDR3 sequence: CASSPLEGAIYGYTF. The CDR3 nucleotides are TGTGCCAGCAGCCCCTTGGAGGGGGCGATCTATGGCTACACCTTC.

The chain links TRBV2 to TRBJ2-1; D not resolved. The CDR3 runs 14 residues. Trimming shortened V by 2 bases and J by 8 bases, and 13 bases separated the two germline ends. Germline CDR1 reads SNHLY; CDR2 reads FYNNEI. CDR3 coding DNA: TGTGCCAGCAGTGAAAGCTCGAAGTCCTATGAGCAGTTCTTC. It specifies CASSESSKSYEQFF.

The J gene is TRBJ2-2, the V gene TRBV9, with D maybe TRBD2 (6 bases). The CDR3 covers 15 residues. Germline CDR1 is SGDLS and CDR2 is YYNGEE. Trimming left V 4 bases short and J 7 bases short, with 17 bases between. The CDR3 sequence is CASSMTPSEGGELFF. DNA of the CDR3: TGTGCCAGCAGCATGACCCCCTCGGAGGGCGGGGAGCTGTTTTTT. The full variable domain, its missing parts supplied by reference TRBV9 and TRBJ2-2, is DSGVTQTPKHLITATGQRVTLRCSPRSGDLSVYWYQQSLDQGLQFLIQYYNGEERAKGNILERFSAQQFPDLHSELNLSSLELGDSALYFCASSMTPSEGGELFFGEGSRLTVL.

The chain links TRBV27 to TRBJ2-1, with 11 positions matching TRBD2. Losses at the gene ends were 0 bases for V and 0 bases for J; bases not matched to a gene: 7. CDR3 length: 19 amino acids. CDR1 is MNHEY, CDR2 SMNVEV, per germline (reference sequence). The CDR3 is CASSLSTSGRLSSYNEQFF. The DNA for the CDR3 is TGTGCCAGCAGTTTATCAACTAGCGGGAGACTTAGCTCCTACAATGAGCAGTTCTTC.

The chain carries TRBV4-2 and TRBJ1-1; 8 bases are shared with TRBD1. This CDR3 is built from 14 residues. Per the germline V gene, CDR1 is LGHNA and CDR2 is YNFKEQ. Germline trimming cut 4 bases from V and 1 base from J; bases unmatched to any gene: 2. The DNA for the CDR3 is TGTGCCAGCAGCCTAGGACAGGGGAACACTGAAGCTTTCTTT. It specifies CASSLGQGNTEAFF.

V and J are TRBV14 and TRBJ2-7, with TRBD1 identical over 10 bases. J was trimmed by 2 bases and V by 0 bases; bases with no gene match: 1. The CDR3 extends over 15 amino acids. Germline CDR1 SGHDN, CDR2 FVKESK. The DNA of the CDR3 is TGTGCCAGCAGCCAAGAAGGACAGGGGGCCTACGAGCAGTACTTC. Its protein is CASSQEGQGAYEQYF.

The J gene is TRBJ1-1, the V gene TRBV18, with a possible D match to TRBD1 (5 bases). The CDR3 contains 14 residues. Trimming took 3 bases from V and 5 from J, leaving 13 bases between them. CDR1 KGHSH and CDR2 LQKENI come from the germline V gene. CDR3 coding DNA: TGTGCCAGCTCACCTCCATTCCGGGGGACTGAAGCTTTCTTT. This encodes CASSPPFRGTEAFF.

The V call is TRBV5-4, the J call TRBJ1-2; TRBD1 agrees at 7 bases. The CDR3 has 14 residues. Germline CDR1 and CDR2: SGHNT and YYREEE (reference sequence). Trimming removed 4 bases from V and 4 bases from J; junction bases left unmatched: 7. The CDR3 protein is CASSHRQGLYGYTF. The DNA for the CDR3 is TGTGCCAGCAGCCACAGACAGGGTCTCTATGGCTACACCTTC.

A single count supports this clone. This chain's CDR3 is CASRWTSGSYEQYF. CDR3 DNA sequence: TGTGCCAGCAGATGGACTAGCGGTTCCTACGAGCAGTACTTC. The chain joins TRBV6-5 to TRBJ2-7, with 10 bases lining up with TRBD2. Looked up from germline, CDR1 is MNHEY and CDR2 is SVGAGI. J gave up 1 base and V 6 bases, and 3 bases lay outside the gene matches. The CDR3 totals 14 residues.

The chain combines TRBV7-6 with TRBJ2-5, with TRBD1 matching over 7 bases. CDR3 size: 12 residues. Germline V gene sequence: CDR1 SGHVS, CDR2 FNYEAQ. V dropped 8 bases and J dropped 7; count of bases not matched to a gene: 7. The CDR3 is CASGEGARTQYF. CDR3 sequence (DNA): TGTGCCAGCGGAGAGGGGGCGAGGACCCAGTACTTC. Complete variable domain (other parts from reference TRBV7-6 and TRBJ2-5): GAGVSQSPRYKVTKRGQDVALRCDPISGHVSLYWYRQALGQGPEFLTYFNYEAQQDKSGLPNDRFSAERPEGSISTLTIQRTEQRDSAMYRCASGEGARTQYFGPGTRLLVL.

With respect to this clone: Sequence at one end of the junction differs from germline and may be a read error. V and J are TRBV4-1 and TRBJ2-2; 8 positions match TRBD2. This CDR3 has 15 residues. Germline V gene data show CDR1 as MGHRA and CDR2 as YSYEKL. CDR3 sequence: CASSPGTRGTGELFF. DNA for the CDR3: TGCGCCAGCAGCCCCGGGACTAGAGGGACCGGGGAGTTGTTTTTT.

This clone was counted once. The genes are TRBV7-4 and TRBJ1-2; tentatively, D is TRBD1 (5 bases). From germline, CDR1 is SGHVT and CDR2 SQSDAQ. The CDR3 sequence is 13 residues long. Trimming left V 3 bases short and J 4 bases short, with 9 bases between. This CDR3 reads CASSFPGPYGYTF. Written as DNA, the CDR3 is TGTGCCAGCAGCTTCCCAGGGCCCTATGGCTACACCTTC. Combining the CDR3 with reference TRBV7-4 and TRBJ1-2 gives the whole variable domain GAGVSQSPRYKVAKRGRDVALRCDSISGHVTLYWYRQTLGQGSEVLTYSQSDAQRDKSGRPSGRFSAERPERSVSTLKIQRTEQGDSAVYLCASSFPGPYGYTFGSGTRLTVV.

The gene calls are TRBV5-1 and TRBJ2-7; tentative D call: TRBD2 (5 bases). The V end was cut by 1 base, the J end by 0 bases, with 5 bases between. This CDR3 has 13 residues. Germline V gene data show CDR1 as SGHRS and CDR2 as YFSETQ. CDR3 region: CASSLRGSYEQYF. As DNA, the CDR3 is TGCGCCAGCAGCTTGCGGGGCTCCTACGAGCAGTACTTC.

V and J are TRBV4-3 and TRBJ1-3; D unclear. This CDR3 is built from 15 residues. CDR1 LGHNA and CDR2 YSLEER come from the germline V gene. The ends were cut back, 0 bases at V and 0 bases at J, with 6 bases in the middle. The CDR3 DNA follows: TGCGCCAGCAGCCAAGACTGGAGCTCTGGAAACACCATATATTTT. This codes for CASSQDWSSGNTIYF.

The chain combines TRBV4-2 with TRBJ2-2; 10 bases fit TRBD1. Germline CDR1 LGHNA, CDR2 YNFKEQ. The CDR3 totals 15 residues. Losses at the gene ends were 4 bases for V and 5 bases for J; bases not matched to a gene: 4. In DNA, the CDR3 is TGTGCCAGCAGCCGCGGGACAGGGGAAACCGGGGAGCTGTTTTTT. Translating gives CASSRGTGETGELFF.

V is TRBV4-1 and J is TRBJ1-2; D gene uncertain. Germline-derived CDR1 and CDR2 are MGHRA and YSYEKL. Trimming stripped 1 base from V and 5 bases from J, with 14 bases between. CDR3 length: 15 amino acids. The CDR3 DNA reads TGCGCCAGCAGCCAAGTATCGGACTTCGGGTATGGCTACACCTTC. As protein: CASSQVSDFGYGYTF.